This T cell receptor (beta chain) was found in a study of cytomegalovirus exposure and HLA in healthy donors. The PCR used 60 Vbeta and 13 Jbeta primers. The table came from immunoSEQ multiplex PCR; TCRdb's copy has only in-frame clones and leaves some out. The data contain 150,000 to 200,000 clones, over 75% of them singletons. The donors comprised healthy bone marrow donors. Regarding this clone: Antigen unknown.

Study observations and caveats: After further analysis at a later stage, around 17,000 TCR beta sequences were associated with HLA alleles at 0.05 false discovery rate.

This TCR was sampled from a woman aged 50 to 60 in good health and CMV-seronegative. The sample comprised PBMCs.

CDR3 in amino acids: CASSRQQSYEQYF. DNA for the CDR3: TGTGCCAGCAGCCGACAGCAGTCCTACGAGCAGTACTTC. The chain has TRBV7-8 and TRBJ2-5, with D perhaps TRBD1 (5 bases). The J call may be wrong; the DNA end is better matched by TRBJ2-7. The length of the CDR3 is 13 residues. Germline V CDR1 and CDR2: SGHVS, FQNEAQ.